These 2 T cell receptor beta chains share one sample of origin, sequenced in a study of T cells in Graves' hyperthyroidism and ophthalmopathy. It was RNA transcripts that yielded the amplified TCR beta CDR3 regions. First-round RT-PCR with HTBI primers amplified the TCR CDR3 region. TCRdb re-analysed the multiplex PCR reads in MiXCR, keeping a single row per CDR3 protein. Of 250,000 to 300,000 distinct CDR3 sequences listed, roughly 18% are singletons. Sequences were obtained from blood. These receptors all stem from a man aged 45 to 65 with Graves' ophthalmopathy.

The sample holds one count of this clonotype. This chain uses TRBV4-2 with TRBJ1-3; D is possibly TRBD1 (6 bases). The CDR3 runs 15 residues. Per germline, CDR1 LGHNA and CDR2 YNFKEQ. V dropped 2 bases and J dropped 0 bases, with 8 bases sitting between them. CDR3 in DNA: TGTGCCAGCAGCCAAAACAGGGTCTCTGGAAACACCATATATTTT. Translated: CASSQNRVSGNTIYF.

As to this clonotype: A much larger clone lies a single base off, so this may be a read error. The gene calls are TRBV28 and TRBJ2-1; D not certain. Per germline, CDR1 MDHEN and CDR2 SYDVKM. The CDR3 has 15 residues. V was clipped by 6 bases and J by 1 base, with 13 bases between them. The CDR3 region is CASRIGCGSYNEQFF. Written as DNA, the CDR3 is TGTGCCAGCAGGATCGGGTGTGGGTCCTACAATGAGCAGTTCTTC.